The clone carrying this T cell receptor beta chain has just a few counts. CDR1 LGHNT and CDR2 FRNRAP come from the germline V gene. V lost 5 bases, J lost 6 bases, and 6 bases stayed unmatched. The CDR3 has 14 residues. The sample comes from a study of blood T cell repertoires in COVID-19. Study overall: Researchers got acute and convalescent COVID-19 samples from the United States, Italy and Spain. The analysed material was cDNA or gDNA that came from T cells, B-cell-depleted T cells, or PBMCs.

Methods used by the authors: It was from reference gene primer amplification that nucleated cell counts were estimated. Clones were sequenced by immunoSEQ multiplex PCR, and TCRdb holds only the in-frame ones, with some missing. V and J calls and clone size follow that table, whereas D and trimming were derived from the DNA. Of about 180,000 clones listed, approximately 90% were seen once; the top ten hold about 4.1%. The sequence was obtained from a woman in her twenties or thirties with acute or convalescent COVID-19. The material sequenced was peripheral blood. The J gene is TRBJ2-1, the V gene TRBV12-5; 8 bases fit TRBD2. In nucleotides, the CDR3 is TGTGCTAGTGGTCCCGGGACTAGTATCAATGAGCAGTTCTTC. It codes for CASGPGTSINEQFF.